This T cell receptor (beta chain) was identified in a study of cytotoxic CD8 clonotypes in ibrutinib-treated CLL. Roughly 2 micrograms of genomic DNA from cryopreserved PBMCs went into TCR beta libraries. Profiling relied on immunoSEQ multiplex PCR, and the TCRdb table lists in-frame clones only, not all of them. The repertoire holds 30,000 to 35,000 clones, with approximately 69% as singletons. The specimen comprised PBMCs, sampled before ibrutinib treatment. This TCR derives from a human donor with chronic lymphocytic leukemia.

Here the CDR3 reads CASSQERAGWGEQYF. For the CDR3, the DNA is TGCGCCAGCAGCCAAGAGAGGGCAGGGTGGGGCGAGCAGTACTTC. The chain uses TRBV4-3 and TRBJ2-7, with D tentatively TRBD1 or TRBD2 (5 bases each). This CDR3 is 15 amino acids long. Germline V gene data show CDR1 as LGHNA and CDR2 as YSLEER. Trimming stripped 0 bases from V and 6 bases from J, with 15 bases between.